This TCR beta chain comes out of a study of blood T cell repertoires in COVID-19. Sequencing used immunoSEQ multiplex PCR; TCRdb keeps in-frame clones, though not all of them. Counted here are 210,000 or so clones, roughly 87% occurring once; the ten biggest clones make up about 2%. CDR3 length equals 13 residues. Trimming stripped 7 bases from V and 5 bases from J, with 9 bases between. CDR1 is SNHLY and CDR2 is FYNNEI in the germline V gene. The genes are TRBV2 and TRBJ1-6, with D perhaps TRBD1 (5 bases). Sequencing input: peripheral blood. This receptor was obtained from a middle-aged man with active or convalescent COVID-19. Here the CDR3 DNA reads TGTGCCAGCAAGGGGATTAATAATTCACCCCTCCACTTT. Protein sequence: CASKGINNSPLHF.